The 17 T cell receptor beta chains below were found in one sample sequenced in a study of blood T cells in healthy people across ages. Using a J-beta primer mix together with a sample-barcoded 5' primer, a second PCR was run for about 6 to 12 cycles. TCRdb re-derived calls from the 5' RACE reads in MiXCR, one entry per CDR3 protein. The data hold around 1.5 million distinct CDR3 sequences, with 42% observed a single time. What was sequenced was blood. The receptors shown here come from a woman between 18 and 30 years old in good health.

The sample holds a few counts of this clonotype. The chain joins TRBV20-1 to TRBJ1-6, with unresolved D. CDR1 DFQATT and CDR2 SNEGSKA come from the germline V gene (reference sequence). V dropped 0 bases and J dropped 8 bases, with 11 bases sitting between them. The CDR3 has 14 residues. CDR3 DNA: TGCAGTGCTAGAGAGGGCAGTTTGGATTCACCCCTCCACTTT. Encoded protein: CSAREGSLDSPLHF.

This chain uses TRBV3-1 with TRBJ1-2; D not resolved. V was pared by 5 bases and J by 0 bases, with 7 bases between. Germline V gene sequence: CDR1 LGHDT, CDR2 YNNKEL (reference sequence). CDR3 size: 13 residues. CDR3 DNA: TGTGCCAGCAGCGTAGATGCTAACTATGGCTACACCTTC. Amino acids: CASSVDANYGYTF. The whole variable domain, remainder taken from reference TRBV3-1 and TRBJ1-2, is DTAVSQTPKYLVTQMGNDKSIKCEQNLGHDTMYWYKQDSKKFLKIMFSYNNKELIINETVPNRFSPKSPDKAHLNLHINSLELGDSAVYFCASSVDANYGYTFGSGTRLTVV.

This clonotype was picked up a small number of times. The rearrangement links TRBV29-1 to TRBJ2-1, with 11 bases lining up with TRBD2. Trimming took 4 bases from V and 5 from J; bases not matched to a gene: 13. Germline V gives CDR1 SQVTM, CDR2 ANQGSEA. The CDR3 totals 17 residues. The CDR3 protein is CSVGAVSGTSGNNEQFF. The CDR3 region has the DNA TGCAGCGTTGGGGCTGTATCGGGGACTAGCGGCAACAATGAGCAGTTCTTC.

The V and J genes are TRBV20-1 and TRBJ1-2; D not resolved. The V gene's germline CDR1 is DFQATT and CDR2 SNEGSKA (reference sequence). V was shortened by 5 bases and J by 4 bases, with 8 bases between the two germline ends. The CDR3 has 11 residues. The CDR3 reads CSALGIYGYTF. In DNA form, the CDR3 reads TGCAGTGCTCTAGGGATCTATGGCTACACCTTC.

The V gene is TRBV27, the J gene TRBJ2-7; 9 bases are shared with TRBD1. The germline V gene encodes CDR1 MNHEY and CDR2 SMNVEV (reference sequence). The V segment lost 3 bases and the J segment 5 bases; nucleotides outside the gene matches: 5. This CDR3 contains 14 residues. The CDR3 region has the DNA TGTGCCAGCAGTTTTGGGACAGGGTCTAACGAGCAGTACTTC. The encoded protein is CASSFGTGSNEQYF.

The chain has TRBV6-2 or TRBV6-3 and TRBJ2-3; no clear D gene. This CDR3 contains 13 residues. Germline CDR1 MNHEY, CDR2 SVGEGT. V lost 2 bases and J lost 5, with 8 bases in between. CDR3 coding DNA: TGTGCCAGCAGTTACGTCTTGGGAGATACGCAGTATTTT. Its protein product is CASSYVLGDTQYF.

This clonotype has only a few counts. Here the CDR3 DNA reads TGCGCCAGCAGCCTTCGACAGGGGGCTATTACAGATACGCAGTATTTT. It specifies CASSLRQGAITDTQYF. The chain carries TRBV5-1 and TRBJ2-3, with 10 nucleotides matching TRBD1. V shed 4 bases, J shed 3 bases, and the junction held 8 bases outside the gene matches. Germline V lookup: CDR1 SGHRS, CDR2 YFSETQ. The CDR3 is made up of 16 amino acids.

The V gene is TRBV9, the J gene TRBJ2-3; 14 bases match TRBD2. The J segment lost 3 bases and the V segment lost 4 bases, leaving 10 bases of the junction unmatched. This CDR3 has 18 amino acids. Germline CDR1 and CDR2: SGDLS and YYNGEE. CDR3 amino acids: CASSSGLAGAVRTDTQYF. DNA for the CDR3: TGTGCCAGCAGCTCGGGACTAGCGGGGGCCGTTAGGACAGATACGCAGTATTTT.

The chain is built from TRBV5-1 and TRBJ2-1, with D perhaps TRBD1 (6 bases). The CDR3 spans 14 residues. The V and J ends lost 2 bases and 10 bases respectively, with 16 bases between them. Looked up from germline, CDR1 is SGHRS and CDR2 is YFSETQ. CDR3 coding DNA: TGCGCCAGCAGCTTCGGACAGTATTCCTACGAGCAGTTCTTC. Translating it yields CASSFGQYSYEQFF.

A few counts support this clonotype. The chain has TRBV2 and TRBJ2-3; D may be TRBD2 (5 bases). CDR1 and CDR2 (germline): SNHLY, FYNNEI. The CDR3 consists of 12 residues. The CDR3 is CAGLDYEDTQYF. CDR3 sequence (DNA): TGTGCAGGACTCGATTACGAAGATACGCAGTATTTT.

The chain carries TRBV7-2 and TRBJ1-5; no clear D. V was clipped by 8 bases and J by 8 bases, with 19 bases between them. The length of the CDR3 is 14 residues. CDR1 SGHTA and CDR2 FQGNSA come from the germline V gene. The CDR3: CASAKRPFGEPQHF. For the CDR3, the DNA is TGTGCCAGCGCCAAAAGACCCTTTGGGGAGCCCCAGCATTTT.

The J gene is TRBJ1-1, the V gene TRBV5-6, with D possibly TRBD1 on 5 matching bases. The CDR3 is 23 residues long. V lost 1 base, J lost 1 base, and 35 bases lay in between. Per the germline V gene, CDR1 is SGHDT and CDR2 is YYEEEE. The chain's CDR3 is CASSLYAGDSPWQPGQGNTEAFF. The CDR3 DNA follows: TGTGCCAGCAGCTTGTATGCGGGGGATTCCCCTTGGCAGCCCGGGCAAGGGAACACTGAAGCTTTCTTT.

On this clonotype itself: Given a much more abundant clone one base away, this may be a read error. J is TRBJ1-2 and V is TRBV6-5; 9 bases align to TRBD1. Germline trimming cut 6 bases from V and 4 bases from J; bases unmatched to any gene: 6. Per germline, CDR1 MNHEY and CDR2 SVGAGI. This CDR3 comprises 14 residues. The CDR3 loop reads CASSPGTGIYGYTF. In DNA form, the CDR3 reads TGTGCCAGCAGCCCCGGGACAGGGATCTATGGCTACACCTTC.

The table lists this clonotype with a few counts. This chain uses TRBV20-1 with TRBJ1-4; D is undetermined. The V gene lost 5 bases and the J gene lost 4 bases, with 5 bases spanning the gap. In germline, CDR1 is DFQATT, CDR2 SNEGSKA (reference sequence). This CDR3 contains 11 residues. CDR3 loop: CSADDNEKLFF. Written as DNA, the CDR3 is TGCAGTGCTGACGATAATGAAAAACTGTTTTTT.

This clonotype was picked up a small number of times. The DNA of the CDR3 is TGTGCCAGCAGACAATCCCCTAATCAGCCCCAGCATTTT. It yields the protein CASRQSPNQPQHF. This chain uses TRBV12-3 or TRBV12-4 with TRBJ1-5; no reliable D call. Trimming left V 6 bases short and J 4 bases short, with 10 bases between. CDR3 size: 13 residues.

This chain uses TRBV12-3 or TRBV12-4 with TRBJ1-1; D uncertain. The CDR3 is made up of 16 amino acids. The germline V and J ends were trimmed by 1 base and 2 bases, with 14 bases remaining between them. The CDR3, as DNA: TGTGCCAGCAGTTTAGGTGAGGTGTCCCACAACACTGAAGCTTTCTTT. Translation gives CASSLGEVSHNTEAFF.

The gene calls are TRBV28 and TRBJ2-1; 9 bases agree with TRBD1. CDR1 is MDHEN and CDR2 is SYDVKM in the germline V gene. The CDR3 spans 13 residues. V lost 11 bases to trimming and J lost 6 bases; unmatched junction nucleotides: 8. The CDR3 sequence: CAAWDRVSNEQFF. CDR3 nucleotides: TGTGCCGCATGGGACAGGGTCTCCAATGAGCAGTTCTTC.